This TCR beta chain was recovered during a study of technical replicates of blood from several donors. Sequencing used immunoSEQ multiplex PCR; TCRdb keeps in-frame clones, though not all of them. In the table there are tens of thousands of clones, 95% to 98% of which are singletons. This CDR3 contains 13 residues. The ends were cut back, 6 bases at V and 4 bases at J, with 12 bases in the middle. Per the germline V gene, CDR1 is MRHNA and CDR2 is SNTAGT. The clonotype originates from a human donor in good health. The genes are TRBV6-4 and TRBJ1-2; D remains unclear. Specimen: T cells isolated from PBMCs. CDR3 region: CASRGDNFYGYTF. Here the CDR3 DNA reads TGTGCCAGCAGGGGAGACAACTTCTATGGCTACACCTTC.